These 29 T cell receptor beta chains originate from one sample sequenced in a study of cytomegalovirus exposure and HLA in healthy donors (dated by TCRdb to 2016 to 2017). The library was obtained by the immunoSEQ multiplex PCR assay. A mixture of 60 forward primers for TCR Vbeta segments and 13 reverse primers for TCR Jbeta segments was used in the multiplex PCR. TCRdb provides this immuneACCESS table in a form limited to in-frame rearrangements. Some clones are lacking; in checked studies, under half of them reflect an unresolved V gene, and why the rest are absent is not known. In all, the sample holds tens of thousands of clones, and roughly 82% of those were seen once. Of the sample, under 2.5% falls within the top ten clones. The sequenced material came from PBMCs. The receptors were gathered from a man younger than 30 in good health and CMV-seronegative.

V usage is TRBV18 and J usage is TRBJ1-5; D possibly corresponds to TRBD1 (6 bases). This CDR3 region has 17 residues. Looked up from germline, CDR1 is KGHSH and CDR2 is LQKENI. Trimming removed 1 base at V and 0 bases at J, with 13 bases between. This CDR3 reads CASSPRRGGRSNQPQHF. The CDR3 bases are TGTGCCAGCTCACCACGTCGAGGGGGTCGTAGCAATCAGCCCCAGCATTTT.

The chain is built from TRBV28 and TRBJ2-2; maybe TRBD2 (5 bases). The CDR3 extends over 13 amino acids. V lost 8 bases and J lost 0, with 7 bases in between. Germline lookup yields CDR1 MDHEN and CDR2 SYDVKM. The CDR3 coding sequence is TGTGCCAGCGGACTCTCGAACACCGGGGAGCTGTTTTTT. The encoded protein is CASGLSNTGELFF.

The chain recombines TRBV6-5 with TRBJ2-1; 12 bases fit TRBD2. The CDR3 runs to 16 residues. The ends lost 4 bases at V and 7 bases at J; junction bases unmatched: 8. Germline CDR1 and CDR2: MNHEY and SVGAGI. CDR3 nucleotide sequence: TGTGCCAGCAGTTCCACCGGGACTAGCGGGTTGAATGAGCAGTTCTTC. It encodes CASSSTGTSGLNEQFF.

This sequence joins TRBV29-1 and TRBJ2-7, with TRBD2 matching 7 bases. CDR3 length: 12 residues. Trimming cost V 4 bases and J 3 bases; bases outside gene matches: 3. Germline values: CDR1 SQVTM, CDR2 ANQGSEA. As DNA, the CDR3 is TGCAGCGTTGTTCCTAGCGGCTACGAGCAGTACTTC. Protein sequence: CSVVPSGYEQYF.

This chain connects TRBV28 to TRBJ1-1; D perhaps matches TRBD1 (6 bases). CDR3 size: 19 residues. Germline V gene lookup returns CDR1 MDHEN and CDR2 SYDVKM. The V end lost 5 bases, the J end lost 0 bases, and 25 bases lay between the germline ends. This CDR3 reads CASSRKGHTGNPLNTEAFF. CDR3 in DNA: TGTGCCAGCAGTAGGAAGGGGCATACAGGGAATCCCCTGAACACTGAAGCTTTCTTT.

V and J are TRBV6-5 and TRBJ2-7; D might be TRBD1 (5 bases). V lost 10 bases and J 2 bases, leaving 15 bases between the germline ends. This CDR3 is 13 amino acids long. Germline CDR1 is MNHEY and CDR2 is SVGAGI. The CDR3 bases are TGTGCCACAATAAAGACAGCCACCTACGAGCAGTACTTC. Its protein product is CATIKTATYEQYF.

The CDR3: CASSLRDSISGNTIYF. As DNA, the CDR3 is TGCGCCAGCAGCCTTCGGGACAGCATCTCTGGAAACACCATATATTTT. This sequence joins TRBV4-1 and TRBJ1-3; 7 bases fit TRBD1. Germline V gene sequence: CDR1 MGHRA, CDR2 YSYEKL. Trimming cost V 4 bases and J 0 bases; bases outside gene matches: 6. The CDR3 totals 16 residues.

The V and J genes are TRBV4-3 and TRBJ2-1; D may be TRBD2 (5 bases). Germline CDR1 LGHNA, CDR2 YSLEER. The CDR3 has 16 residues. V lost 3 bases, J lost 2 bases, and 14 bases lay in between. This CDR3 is CASSHHRGYPYNEQFF. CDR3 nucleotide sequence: TGCGCCAGCAGCCACCACCGGGGATACCCCTACAATGAGCAGTTCTTC.

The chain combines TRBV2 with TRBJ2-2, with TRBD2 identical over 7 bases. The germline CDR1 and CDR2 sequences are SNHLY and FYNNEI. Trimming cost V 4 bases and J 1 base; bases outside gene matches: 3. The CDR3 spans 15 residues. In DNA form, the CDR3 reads TGTGCCAGCAGTGCTGGGAGGGGGAACACCGGGGAGCTGTTTTTT. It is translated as CASSAGRGNTGELFF.

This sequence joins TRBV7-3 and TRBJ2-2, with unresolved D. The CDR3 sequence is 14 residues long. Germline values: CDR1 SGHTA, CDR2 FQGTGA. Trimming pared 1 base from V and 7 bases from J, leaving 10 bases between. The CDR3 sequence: CASSLNRVNGELFF. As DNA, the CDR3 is TGTGCCAGCAGCTTAAATCGCGTAAACGGGGAGCTGTTTTTT.

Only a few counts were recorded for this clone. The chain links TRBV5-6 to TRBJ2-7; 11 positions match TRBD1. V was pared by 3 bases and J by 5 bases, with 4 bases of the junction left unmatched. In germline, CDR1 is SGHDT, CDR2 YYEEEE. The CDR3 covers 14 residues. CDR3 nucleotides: TGTGCCAGCAGCTCAGGACAGGGGGCTAACGAGCAGTACTTC. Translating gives CASSSGQGANEQYF.

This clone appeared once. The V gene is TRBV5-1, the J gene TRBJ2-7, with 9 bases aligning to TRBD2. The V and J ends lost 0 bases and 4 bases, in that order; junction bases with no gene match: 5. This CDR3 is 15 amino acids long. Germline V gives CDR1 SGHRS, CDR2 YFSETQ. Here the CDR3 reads CASSLVLAGQYEQYF. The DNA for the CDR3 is TGCGCCAGCAGCTTGGTCCTAGCGGGACAATACGAGCAGTACTTC.

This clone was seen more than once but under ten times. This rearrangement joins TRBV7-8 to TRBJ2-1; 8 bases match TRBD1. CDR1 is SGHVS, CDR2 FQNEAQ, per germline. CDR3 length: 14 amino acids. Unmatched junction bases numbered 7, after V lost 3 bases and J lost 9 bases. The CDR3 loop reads CASSFGQGEGEQFF. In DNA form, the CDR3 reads TGTGCCAGCAGCTTCGGACAGGGAGAGGGTGAGCAGTTCTTC. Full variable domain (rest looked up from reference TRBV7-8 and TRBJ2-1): GAGVSQSPRYKVAKRGQDVALRCDPISGHVSLFWYQQALGQGPEFLTYFQNEAQLDKSGLPSDRFFAERPEGSVSTLKIQRTQQEDSAVYLCASSFGQGEGEQFFGPGTRLTVL.

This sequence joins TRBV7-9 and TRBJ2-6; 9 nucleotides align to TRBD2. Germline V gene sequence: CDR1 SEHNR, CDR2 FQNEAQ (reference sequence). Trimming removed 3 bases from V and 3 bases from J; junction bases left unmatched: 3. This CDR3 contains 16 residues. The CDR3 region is CASSFLAGRGANVLTF. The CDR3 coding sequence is TGTGCCAGCAGCTTCCTAGCGGGGCGTGGGGCCAACGTCCTGACTTTC.

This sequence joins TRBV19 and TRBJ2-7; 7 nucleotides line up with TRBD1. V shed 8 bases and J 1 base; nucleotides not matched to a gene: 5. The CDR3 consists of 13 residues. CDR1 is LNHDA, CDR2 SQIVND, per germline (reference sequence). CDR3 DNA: TGTGCCAGTCAGGACAGGCTTTCCTACGAGCAGTACTTC. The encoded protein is CASQDRLSYEQYF.

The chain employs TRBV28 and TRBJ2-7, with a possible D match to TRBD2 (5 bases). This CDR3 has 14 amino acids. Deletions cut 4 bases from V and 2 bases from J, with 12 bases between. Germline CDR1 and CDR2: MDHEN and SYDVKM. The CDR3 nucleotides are TGTGCCAGCAGTTACCTAGCTCACCCCTACGAGCAGTACTTC. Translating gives CASSYLAHPYEQYF.

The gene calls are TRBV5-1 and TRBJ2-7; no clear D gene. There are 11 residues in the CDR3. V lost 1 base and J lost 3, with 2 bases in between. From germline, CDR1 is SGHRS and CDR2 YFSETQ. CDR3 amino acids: CASSLYYEQYF. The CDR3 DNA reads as TGCGCCAGCAGCTTGTACTACGAGCAGTACTTC.

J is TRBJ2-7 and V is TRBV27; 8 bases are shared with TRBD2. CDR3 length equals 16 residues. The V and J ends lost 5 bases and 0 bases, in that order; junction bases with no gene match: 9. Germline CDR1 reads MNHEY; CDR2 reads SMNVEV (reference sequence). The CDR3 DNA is TGTGCCAGCAGTGCCATACTAGCGGATAGCTCCTACGAGCAGTACTTC. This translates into CASSAILADSSYEQYF.

The CDR3 loop reads CASNERMGEKLFF. CDR3 DNA: TGTGCCAGCAATGAGCGGATGGGTGAAAAACTGTTTTTT. The gene calls are TRBV2 and TRBJ1-4, with no clear D. This CDR3 spans 13 amino acids. In germline, CDR1 is SNHLY, CDR2 FYNNEI. V dropped 7 bases and J dropped 7 bases, with 13 bases sitting between them.

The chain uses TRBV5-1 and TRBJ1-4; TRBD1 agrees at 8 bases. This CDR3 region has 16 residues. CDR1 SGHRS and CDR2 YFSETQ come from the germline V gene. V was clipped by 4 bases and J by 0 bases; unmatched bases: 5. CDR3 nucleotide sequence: TGCGCCAGCAGCCACACAGGGGGTTCAACTAATGAAAAACTGTTTTTT. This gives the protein CASSHTGGSTNEKLFF. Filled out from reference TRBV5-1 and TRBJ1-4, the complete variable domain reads KAGVTQTPRYLIKTRGQQVTLSCSPISGHRSVSWYQQTPGQGLQFLFEYFSETQRNKGNFPGRFSGRQFSNSRSEMNVSTLELGDSALYLCASSHTGGSTNEKLFFGSGTQLSVL.

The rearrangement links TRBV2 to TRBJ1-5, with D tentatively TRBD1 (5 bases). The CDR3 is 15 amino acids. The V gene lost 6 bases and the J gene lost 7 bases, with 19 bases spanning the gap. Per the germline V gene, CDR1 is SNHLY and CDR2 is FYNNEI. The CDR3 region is CASRITQEFQQPQHF. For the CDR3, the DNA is TGTGCCAGCAGGATAACACAGGAGTTCCAGCAGCCCCAGCATTTT.

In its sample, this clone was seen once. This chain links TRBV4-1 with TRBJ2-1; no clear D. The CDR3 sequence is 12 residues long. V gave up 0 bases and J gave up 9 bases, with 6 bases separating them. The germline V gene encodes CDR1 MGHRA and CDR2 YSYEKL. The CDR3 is CASSQDWAEQFF. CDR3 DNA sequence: TGCGCCAGCAGCCAAGACTGGGCTGAGCAGTTCTTC.

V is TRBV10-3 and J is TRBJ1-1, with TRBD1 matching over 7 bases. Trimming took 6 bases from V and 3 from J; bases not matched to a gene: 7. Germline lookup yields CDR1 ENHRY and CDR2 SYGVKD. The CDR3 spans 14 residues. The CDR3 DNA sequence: TGTGCCATCAGAAGGACAGGTGGGGACACTGAAGCTTTCTTT. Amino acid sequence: CAIRRTGGDTEAFF.

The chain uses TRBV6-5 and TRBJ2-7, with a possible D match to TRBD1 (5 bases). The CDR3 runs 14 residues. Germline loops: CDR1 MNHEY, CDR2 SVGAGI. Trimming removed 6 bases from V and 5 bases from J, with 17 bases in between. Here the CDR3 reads CASSDTGRMDEQYF. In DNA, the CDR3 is TGTGCCAGCAGCGACACAGGACGGATGGACGAGCAGTACTTC.

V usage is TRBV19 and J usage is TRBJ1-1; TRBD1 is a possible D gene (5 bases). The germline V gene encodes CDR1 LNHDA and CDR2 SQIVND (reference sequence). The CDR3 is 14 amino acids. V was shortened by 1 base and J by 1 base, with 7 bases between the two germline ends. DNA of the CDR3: TGTGCCAGTAGTATAGGGAGGGGGAACACTGAAGCTTTCTTT. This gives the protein CASSIGRGNTEAFF.

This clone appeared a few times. CDR3 nucleotides: TGTGCCAGCAGCTTTTGGACAGGGCCCAATGAGGCACCCCTCCACTTT. Translating gives CASSFWTGPNEAPLHF. This chain links TRBV7-9 with TRBJ1-6; TRBD1 agrees at 8 bases. Germline values: CDR1 SEHNR, CDR2 FQNEAQ (reference sequence). The length of the CDR3 is 16 residues. Germline trimming cut 3 bases from V and 11 bases from J; bases unmatched to any gene: 12.

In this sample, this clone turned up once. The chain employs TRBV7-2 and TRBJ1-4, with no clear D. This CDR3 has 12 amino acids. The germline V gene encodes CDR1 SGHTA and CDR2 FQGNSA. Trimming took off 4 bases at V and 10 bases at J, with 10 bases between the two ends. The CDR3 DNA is TGTGCCAGCAGCTCCAGCGGCGGAAAACTGTTTTTT. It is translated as CASSSSGGKLFF.

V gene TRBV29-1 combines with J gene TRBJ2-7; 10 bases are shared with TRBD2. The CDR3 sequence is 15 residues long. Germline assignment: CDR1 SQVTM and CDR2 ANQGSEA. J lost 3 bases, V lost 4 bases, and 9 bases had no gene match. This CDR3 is CSVVLAGDGVYEQYF. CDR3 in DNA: TGCAGCGTTGTGCTAGCGGGAGATGGGGTCTACGAGCAGTACTTC.

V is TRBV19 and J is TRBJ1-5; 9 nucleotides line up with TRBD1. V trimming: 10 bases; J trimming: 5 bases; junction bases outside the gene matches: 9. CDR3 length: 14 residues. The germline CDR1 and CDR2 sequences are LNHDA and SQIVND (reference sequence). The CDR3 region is CATGDRVRYQPQHF. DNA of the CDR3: TGTGCCACTGGGGACAGGGTTCGTTATCAGCCCCAGCATTTT.